The 27 T cell receptor beta chains below come from one sample, sequenced in a study of CD4 T cells in relation to SARS-CoV-2 and coronaviruses. Libraries were prepared by immunoSEQ multiplex PCR; TCRdb keeps only in-frame clonotypes and omits some of them. This table has some 20,000 clones, about 76% appearing once. The antigens of these receptors remain unknown. The unexposed donors gave CD4+ T cells in 2011-2018, prior to COVID-19. The cells were cultured for less than twelve days before CD4+ T cells were isolated. The material sequenced was CD4+ T cells from PBMCs, cultured in vitro. The source of these receptors is a human donor in good health.

The chain has TRBV27 and TRBJ1-2, with TRBD1 matching over 10 bases. The CDR3 has 13 residues. CDR1 MNHEY and CDR2 SMNVEV come from the germline V gene (reference sequence). Unmatched junction bases numbered 6, after V lost 6 bases and J lost 8 bases. CDR3: CASSLGQGGGYTF. CDR3 coding DNA: TGTGCCAGCAGCCTCGGACAGGGGGGCGGCTACACCTTC.

CDR3 bases: TGTGCCAGTAGTCTCTGGGTTGGTAGCGGCAGCACAGATACGCAGTATTTT. This sequence encodes CASSLWVGSGSTDTQYF. The genes are TRBV19 and TRBJ2-3; perhaps TRBD2 as D (6 bases). The ends were cut back, 5 bases at V and 0 bases at J, with 18 bases in the middle. Per germline, CDR1 LNHDA and CDR2 SQIVND (reference sequence). The CDR3 has 17 amino acids.

This clone occurred a few times. The rearrangement uses TRBV20-1 and TRBJ2-5; no definite D call. The CDR3 runs to 12 residues. Germline V gene sequence: CDR1 DFQATT, CDR2 SNEGSKA (reference sequence). V lost 3 bases to trimming and J lost 2 bases, with 7 bases between them. This CDR3 reads CSASGSQETQYF. The CDR3 bases are TGCAGTGCTAGTGGCAGTCAAGAGACCCAGTACTTC.

The chain has TRBV7-2 and TRBJ1-4; possible D gene TRBD1, 6 bases. Germline CDR1 and CDR2: SGHTA and FQGNSA. The CDR3 extends over 15 amino acids. V dropped 5 bases and J dropped 7 bases, with 17 bases sitting between them. The CDR3 is CASSPRGGTVEKLFF. CDR3 nucleotides: TGTGCCAGCAGCCCCCGAGGGGGGACGGTTGAAAAACTGTTTTTT.

The chain is built from TRBV30 and TRBJ1-3, with D perhaps TRBD1 (6 bases). Trimming cost V 3 bases and J 0 bases, with 15 bases left between them. The CDR3 length is 16 residues. The germline V gene encodes CDR1 GTSNPN and CDR2 SVGIG (reference sequence). The CDR3 is CAWRFAGGFSGNTIYF. The CDR3, as DNA: TGTGCCTGGAGATTCGCCGGGGGCTTCTCTGGAAACACCATATATTTT.

This sequence joins TRBV6-2 or TRBV6-3 and TRBJ2-7; D is unclear. The CDR3 runs to 15 residues. CDR1 MNHEY and CDR2 SVGEGT come from the germline V gene. V dropped 6 bases and J dropped 1 base, with 16 bases sitting between them. CDR3 amino acids: CASRYPDDTSYEQYF. DNA of the CDR3: TGTGCCAGCAGGTACCCCGATGACACTTCCTACGAGCAGTACTTC.

The rearrangement uses TRBV19 and TRBJ2-5; D gene ambiguous. Trimming stripped 6 bases from V and 5 bases from J, with 7 bases between. The CDR3 length is 11 residues. Germline V gene lookup returns CDR1 LNHDA and CDR2 SQIVND (reference sequence). CDR3: CASRAGETQYF. DNA of the CDR3: TGTGCCAGTAGAGCCGGCGAGACCCAGTACTTC.

This clone was counted between two and nine times. The rearrangement joins TRBV27 to TRBJ1-2; D gene ambiguous. This CDR3 comprises 12 residues. Trimming left V 6 bases short and J 2 bases short, with 7 bases between. Germline V lookup: CDR1 MNHEY, CDR2 SMNVEV (reference sequence). The CDR3 DNA reads TGTGCCAGCAGGGACGGCAACTATGGCTACACCTTC. It translates to CASRDGNYGYTF.

The chain joins TRBV20-1 to TRBJ1-2, with D perhaps TRBD1 (5 bases). Germline values: CDR1 DFQATT, CDR2 SNEGSKA (reference sequence). The CDR3 contains 15 residues. V shed 4 bases and J shed 3 bases, with 18 bases lying between them. The CDR3 DNA sequence: TGCAGTGCTAATGAAGGATCGACAGCCGACTATGGCTACACCTTC. Translated: CSANEGSTADYGYTF.

The chain employs TRBV29-1 and TRBJ2-3; perhaps D is TRBD1 or TRBD2 (5 bases each). With 4 bases removed from V and 6 bases from J, the gap between germline ends came to 17 bases. The CDR3 length is 14 residues. CDR1 is SQVTM and CDR2 is ANQGSEA in the germline V gene. The CDR3 loop is CSVGGNSGPDTQYF. In DNA form, the CDR3 reads TGCAGCGTTGGGGGGAACTCTGGGCCGGATACGCAGTATTTT.

The V call is TRBV7-2, the J call TRBJ2-1; D might be TRBD2 (5 bases). Germline V gene lookup returns CDR1 SGHTA and CDR2 FQGNSA. Trimming took 2 bases from V and 9 from J, leaving 17 bases between them. This CDR3 is 15 amino acids long. The CDR3, as DNA: TGTGCCAGCAGCTTATCCCCAGGACGGGCGGGTGAGCAGTTCTTC. Translating it yields CASSLSPGRAGEQFF.

The V and J genes are TRBV6-5 and TRBJ1-3; TRBD1 might be the D (6 bases). Trimming removed 6 bases from V and 0 bases from J, with 12 bases in between. The CDR3 runs to 15 residues. CDR1 is MNHEY and CDR2 is SVGAGI in the germline V gene. The CDR3 protein is CASRDSYPSGNTIYF. CDR3 DNA: TGTGCCAGCAGGGACAGCTATCCCTCTGGAAACACCATATATTTT.

The CDR3: CASSLRETQYF. The CDR3, as DNA: TGCGCCAGCAGCTTGCGAGAGACCCAGTACTTC. The chain joins TRBV5-1 to TRBJ2-5; D unresolved. This CDR3 spans 11 amino acids. CDR1 is SGHRS, CDR2 YFSETQ, per germline. Trimming cost V 1 base and J 4 bases, with 2 bases left between them.

This chain joins TRBV30 and TRBJ2-6, with 7 bases fitting TRBD1. The ends lost 2 bases at V and 1 base at J; junction bases unmatched: 5. CDR3 length: 16 residues. Germline V gene lookup returns CDR1 GTSNPN and CDR2 SVGIG (reference sequence). The CDR3 DNA sequence: TGTGCCTGGAGTCAGGACAGGTATTCTGGGGCCAACGTCCTGACTTTC. It specifies CAWSQDRYSGANVLTF.

The V gene is TRBV6-4, the J gene TRBJ2-1; 7 bases fit TRBD2. CDR1 is MRHNA and CDR2 is SNTAGT in the germline V gene. Losses at the gene ends were 3 bases for V and 2 bases for J; bases not matched to a gene: 4. The CDR3 spans 15 residues. The CDR3 reads CASSDLGGAYNEQFF. CDR3 nucleotide sequence: TGTGCCAGCAGTGATCTGGGGGGGGCCTACAATGAGCAGTTCTTC.

CDR3 protein: CASSQGGFSSYNEQFF. CDR3 nucleotide sequence: TGTGCCAGCAGCCAAGGGGGGTTCAGCTCCTACAATGAGCAGTTCTTC. The chain links TRBV3-1 (or the pseudogene TRBV3-2) to TRBJ2-1; D possibly uses TRBD1 or TRBD2 (5 bases each). Trimming pared 1 base from V and 0 bases from J, leaving 10 bases between. The CDR3 spans 16 residues. CDR1 is LGHDT, CDR2 YNNKEL, per germline (reference sequence).

In DNA, the CDR3 is TGTGCCTGGAGTGACCCTACTAGCGGGGCCACAGATACGCAGTATTTT. This gives the protein CAWSDPTSGATDTQYF. This chain uses TRBV30 with TRBJ2-3, with 10 bases identical to TRBD2. CDR3 length: 16 amino acids. Germline-derived CDR1 and CDR2 are GTSNPN and SVGIG (reference sequence). Losses at the gene ends were 1 base for V and 2 bases for J; bases not matched to a gene: 6.

The chain carries TRBV28 and TRBJ1-2; 7 nucleotides match TRBD1. Germline V gene data show CDR1 as MDHEN and CDR2 as SYDVKM. With 6 bases clipped from V and 4 bases from J, the junction kept 17 bases outside the gene matches. The CDR3 spans 17 residues. CDR3 sequence: CASRSPRLGQDFYGYTF. The CDR3 nucleotides are TGTGCCAGCAGGAGCCCGAGACTCGGACAGGACTTCTATGGCTACACCTTC.

The chain is built from TRBV6-1 and TRBJ2-3, with D perhaps given as TRBD1 or TRBD2 (5 bases each). There are 14 residues in the CDR3. Trimming took 0 bases from V and 1 from J, leaving 5 bases between them. Germline V lookup: CDR1 MNHNS, CDR2 SASEGT. The CDR3 nucleotides are TGTGCCAGCAGTGAAGCGGGGGGCACAGATACGCAGTATTTT. Translating it yields CASSEAGGTDTQYF.

The V and J genes are TRBV6-2 or TRBV6-3 and TRBJ2-7, with 9 positions matching TRBD2. This CDR3 comprises 16 residues. Losses at the gene ends were 0 bases for V and 2 bases for J; bases not matched to a gene: 5. Germline V gene lookup returns CDR1 MNHEY and CDR2 SVGEGT. DNA for the CDR3: TGTGCCAGCAGTTACTCATTTGGCGGGGGGGCCTACGAGCAGTACTTC. Its translation: CASSYSFGGGAYEQYF.

J is TRBJ2-5 and V is TRBV7-8, with unresolved D. This CDR3 contains 14 residues. CDR1 and CDR2 (germline): SGHVS, FQNEAQ. With 3 bases removed from V and 5 bases from J, the gap between germline ends came to 13 bases. CDR3 bases: TGTGCCAGCAGCTTTGTCGAGGTGGGGGAGACCCAGTACTTC. Amino acid sequence: CASSFVEVGETQYF.

The CDR3 nucleotides are TGCGCCAGCAGCCAACCAGACAGGGGACTCTTTTATGGCTACACCTTC. This translates into CASSQPDRGLFYGYTF. The chain joins TRBV4-1 to TRBJ1-2; 8 bases match TRBD1. The V gene end was trimmed by 2 bases and the J gene end by 5 bases; junction bases not matched to a gene: 10. The V gene's germline CDR1 is MGHRA and CDR2 YSYEKL. CDR3 size: 16 residues.

This clone was detected only a few times. The chain has TRBV7-9 and TRBJ2-5; D is undetermined. This CDR3 has 13 residues. V lost 5 bases, J lost 4 bases, and 11 bases lay in between. Germline values: CDR1 SEHNR, CDR2 FQNEAQ (reference sequence). CDR3 DNA sequence: TGTGCCAGCAGCCCCCTGGGCGGAGAGACCCAGTACTTC. This sequence encodes CASSPLGGETQYF.

The chain couples TRBV6-5 to TRBJ2-5; D unclear. Germline V lookup: CDR1 MNHEY, CDR2 SVGAGI. V shed 8 bases and J shed 4 bases, with 11 bases lying between them. The CDR3 loop spans 12 amino acids. CDR3 loop: CASVSWAETQYF. CDR3 DNA sequence: TGTGCCAGCGTCAGCTGGGCAGAGACCCAGTACTTC.

The rearrangement links TRBV3-1 (or the pseudogene TRBV3-2) to TRBJ2-5, with 11 positions matching TRBD1. In germline, CDR1 is LGHDT, CDR2 YNNKEL (reference sequence). This CDR3 region has 14 residues. V trimming: 5 bases; J trimming: 5 bases; junction bases outside the gene matches: 4. The DNA for the CDR3 is TGTGCCAGCAGCAGAGGGACAGGGGGGGAGACCCAGTACTTC. Translating gives CASSRGTGGETQYF.

The chain recombines TRBV5-1 with TRBJ2-7; D might be TRBD2 (6 bases). Trimming left V 0 bases short and J 7 bases short, with 14 bases between. Germline V gives CDR1 SGHRS, CDR2 YFSETQ. This CDR3 has 14 residues. The CDR3 sequence is CASSLEGPRGEQYF. For the CDR3, the DNA is TGCGCCAGCAGCTTGGAAGGGCCTCGGGGGGAGCAGTACTTC.

The genes are TRBV30 and TRBJ1-2; no clear D. The germline V and J ends were trimmed by 3 bases and 5 bases, with 13 bases remaining between them. From germline, CDR1 is GTSNPN and CDR2 SVGIG (reference sequence). This CDR3 comprises 13 residues. The DNA of the CDR3 is TGTGCCTGGAGCAAATGGGCTGCTTATGGCTACACCTTC. This sequence encodes CAWSKWAAYGYTF.